Listed below are T cell receptor beta chains from one sample, sequenced in a study of beta chain features in type 1 diabetes. The assay was immunoSEQ multiplex PCR, and TCRdb's table has in-frame clones only and misses some. This sample carries about 130,000 clones, around 8.8% of them seen once, and the ten largest clones take about 0.7%. The material sequenced was central memory CD4+ T cells from blood. All receptors come from a man younger than 40 with type 1 diabetes. The CDR3 runs from the conserved cysteine through the conserved F or W. The D gene is left open where the match is weak. Some rows mark clone size as missing; the rest say once, few, many or name a class of expanded clone.

j_call,v_call,clone_size,d_call,cdr3_nt,cdr3_aa
TRBJ2-2,TRBV29-1,few,-,TGCAGCGGATGGGGTCGCCAGGGAGGCACCGGGGAGCTGTTTTTT,CSGWGRQGGTGELFF
TRBJ1-1,TRBV6-6,few,-,TGTGCCAGCAGTTACGGCCAGGGTGACACTGAAGCTTTCTTT,CASSYGQGDTEAFF
TRBJ2-2,TRBV28,-,-,TGTGCCAGCAGTTTCCCCGGGTCGGGCACCGGGGAGCTGTTTTTT,CASSFPGSGTGELFF
TRBJ2-5,TRBV11-2,-,TRBD2,TGTGCCAGCAGCTTGGCAAGCGGGGGCCCCGAAGAGACCCAGTACTTC,CASSLASGGPEETQYF
TRBJ2-7,TRBV28,once,TRBD2,TGTGCCAGCAGTCCTCCTAGCGGGGGCAGGCCCGGCGAGCAGTACTTC,CASSPPSGGRPGEQYF
TRBJ2-3,TRBV7-9,few,TRBD1,TGTGCCAGCAGCCCAGGGACAGGGTCCTTAGATACGCAGTATTTT,CASSPGTGSLDTQYF
TRBJ2-1,TRBV7-2,few,-,TGTGCCAGCAGCCCCTATTACCTCAATGAGCAGTTCTTC,CASSPYYLNEQFF
TRBJ2-7,TRBV7-2,few,-,TGTGCCAGCAGCTTAACCGGCTACGAGCAGTACTTC,CASSLTGYEQYF
TRBJ2-2,TRBV20-1,few,-,TGCAGTGTGGCAGGGCTAAGGGAGCTGTTTTTT,CSVAGLRELFF
TRBJ2-3,TRBV7-3,-,TRBD1,TGTGCCAGCAAACCGGGACAGGGTTCAGATACGCAGTATTTT,CASKPGQGSDTQYF
TRBJ2-1,TRBV27,many,TRBD2,TGTGCCAGCAAAACGGGGGGGTACAATGAGCAGTTCTTC,CASKTGGYNEQFF
TRBJ2-2,TRBV4-2,few,-,TGTGCCAGCAGCCAAGATCTGCTAGCCGGGGAGCTGTTTTTT,CASSQDLLAGELFF
TRBJ2-7,TRBV29-1,few,-,TGCAGCGTCGATAGACAGGAAACGGGCGAGCAGTACTTC,CSVDRQETGEQYF
TRBJ2-5,TRBV6-5,few,-,TGTGCCAGCAGTCCGGGTAGGAAAGAGACCCAGTACTTC,CASSPGRKETQYF